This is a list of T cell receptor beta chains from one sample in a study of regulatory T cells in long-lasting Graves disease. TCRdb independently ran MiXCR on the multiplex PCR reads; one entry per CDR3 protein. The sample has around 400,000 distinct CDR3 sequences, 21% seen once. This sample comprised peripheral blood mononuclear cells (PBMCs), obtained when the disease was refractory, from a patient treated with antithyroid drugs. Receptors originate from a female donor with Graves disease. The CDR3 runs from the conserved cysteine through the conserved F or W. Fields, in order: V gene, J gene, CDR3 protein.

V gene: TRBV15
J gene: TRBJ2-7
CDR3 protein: CATSRAKGATYEQYF

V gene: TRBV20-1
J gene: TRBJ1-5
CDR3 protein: CSASSTSSYSNQPQHF

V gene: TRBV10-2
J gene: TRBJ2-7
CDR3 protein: CASRGTGRLTGAHEQYF

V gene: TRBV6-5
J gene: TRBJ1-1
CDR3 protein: CASSYTAENTEAFF

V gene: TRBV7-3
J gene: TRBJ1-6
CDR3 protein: CASSLTGGVSPLHF

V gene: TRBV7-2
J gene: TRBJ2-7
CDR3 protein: CASSLVGPWGEQYF

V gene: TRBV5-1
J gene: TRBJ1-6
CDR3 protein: CASSLVSGASSYNSPLHF

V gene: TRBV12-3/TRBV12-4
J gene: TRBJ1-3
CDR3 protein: CASSVQGSGNTIYF

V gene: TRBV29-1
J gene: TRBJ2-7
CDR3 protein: CSVEDQITSSYEQYF

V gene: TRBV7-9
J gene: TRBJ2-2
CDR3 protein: CASSLTFAPTTGELFF

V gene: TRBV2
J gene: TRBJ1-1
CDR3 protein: CASSEERETEAFF

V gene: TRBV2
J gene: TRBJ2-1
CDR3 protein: CASSEALNLAGGYEQFF

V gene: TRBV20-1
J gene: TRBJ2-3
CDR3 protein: CSASGLGGLRTDTQYF

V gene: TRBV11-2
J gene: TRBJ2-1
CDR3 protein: CASSLGRLASYNEQFF

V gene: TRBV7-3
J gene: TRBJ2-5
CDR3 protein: CASSLTGGQETQYF

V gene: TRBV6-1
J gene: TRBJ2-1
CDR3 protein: CASRPGGAGKVNEQFF

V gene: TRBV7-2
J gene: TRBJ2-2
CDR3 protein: CASSIRLAGDLGELFF

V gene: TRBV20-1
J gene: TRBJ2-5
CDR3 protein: CSAVRTEPLYQETQYF

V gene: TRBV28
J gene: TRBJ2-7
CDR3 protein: CASSFSAGFSYEQYF

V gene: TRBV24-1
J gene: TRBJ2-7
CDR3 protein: CATGTETHEQYF

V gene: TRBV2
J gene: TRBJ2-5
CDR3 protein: CASRGLAGQQETQYF

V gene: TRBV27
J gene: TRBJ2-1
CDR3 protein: CASRWATAYNEQFF

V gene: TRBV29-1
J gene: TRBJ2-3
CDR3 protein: CSVHGSDTQYF

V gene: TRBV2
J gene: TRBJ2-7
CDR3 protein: CASRYSTSTSSYEQYF

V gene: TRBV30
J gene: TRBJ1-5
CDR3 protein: CAWSPNGRQPQHF

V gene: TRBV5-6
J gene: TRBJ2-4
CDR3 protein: CASSLVSLGLATKNIQYF

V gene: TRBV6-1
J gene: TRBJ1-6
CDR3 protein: CASRTTGGRYNSPLHF

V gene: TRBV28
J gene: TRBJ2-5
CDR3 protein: CASSSPPRGPMTQYF

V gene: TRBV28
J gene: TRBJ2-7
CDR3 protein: CARGSEQYF

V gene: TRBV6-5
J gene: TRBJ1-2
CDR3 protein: CASSYSAQNYGYTF

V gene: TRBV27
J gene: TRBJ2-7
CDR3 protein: CASSLLRTSGRYEQYF

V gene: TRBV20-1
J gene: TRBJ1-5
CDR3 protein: CSARAGSNQPQHF

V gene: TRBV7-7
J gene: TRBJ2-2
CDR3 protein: CASSLLSGIGTGELFF

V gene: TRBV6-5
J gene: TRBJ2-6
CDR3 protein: CASSYTDGLSGANVLTF

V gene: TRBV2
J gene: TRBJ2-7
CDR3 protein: CASTRLVSYEQYF

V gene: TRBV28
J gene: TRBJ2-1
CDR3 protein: CASATVATGGMDEQFF

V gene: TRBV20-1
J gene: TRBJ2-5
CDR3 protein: CSARVIAGGETQYF

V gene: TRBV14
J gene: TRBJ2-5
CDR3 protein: CAKIQTSGSLKETQYF

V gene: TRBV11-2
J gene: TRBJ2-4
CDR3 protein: CASRSGFAKNIQYF

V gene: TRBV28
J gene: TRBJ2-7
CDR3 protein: CASRGHGAYEQYF

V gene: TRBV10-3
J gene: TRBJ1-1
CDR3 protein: CAISEDRVNTEAFF

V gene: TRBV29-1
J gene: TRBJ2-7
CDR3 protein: CSVELLAGTYEQYF

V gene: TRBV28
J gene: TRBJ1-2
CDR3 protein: CASTRNRSGGYTF

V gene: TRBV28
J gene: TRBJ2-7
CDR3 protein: CASSLGLAGGHKQYF

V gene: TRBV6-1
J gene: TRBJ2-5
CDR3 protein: CASITGPGDLYF

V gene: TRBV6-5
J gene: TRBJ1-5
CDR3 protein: CASSYPRSRGAKTNQPQHF

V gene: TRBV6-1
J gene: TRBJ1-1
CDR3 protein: CATKGQGNTEAFF

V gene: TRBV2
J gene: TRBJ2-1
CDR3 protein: CASTLAGDDEQFF

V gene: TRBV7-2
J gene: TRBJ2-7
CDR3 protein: CASSFGEGQVYSYEQYF

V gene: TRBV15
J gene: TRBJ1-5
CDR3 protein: CATSRDLGQNNQPQHF

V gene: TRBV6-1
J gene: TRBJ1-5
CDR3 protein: CASSDIAIHSNQPQHF

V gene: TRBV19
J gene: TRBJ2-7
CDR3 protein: CASTPGRDSYEQYF

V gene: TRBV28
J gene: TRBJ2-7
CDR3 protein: CASTRDGDYEQYF

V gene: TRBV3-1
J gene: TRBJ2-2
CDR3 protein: CASSRTQGGPNTGELFF

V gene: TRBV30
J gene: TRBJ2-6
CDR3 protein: CAWLANRANVLTF

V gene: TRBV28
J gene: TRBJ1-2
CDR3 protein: CASSFLTYGYTF

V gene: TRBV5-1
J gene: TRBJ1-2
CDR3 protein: CASSFTSTGGASYGYTF